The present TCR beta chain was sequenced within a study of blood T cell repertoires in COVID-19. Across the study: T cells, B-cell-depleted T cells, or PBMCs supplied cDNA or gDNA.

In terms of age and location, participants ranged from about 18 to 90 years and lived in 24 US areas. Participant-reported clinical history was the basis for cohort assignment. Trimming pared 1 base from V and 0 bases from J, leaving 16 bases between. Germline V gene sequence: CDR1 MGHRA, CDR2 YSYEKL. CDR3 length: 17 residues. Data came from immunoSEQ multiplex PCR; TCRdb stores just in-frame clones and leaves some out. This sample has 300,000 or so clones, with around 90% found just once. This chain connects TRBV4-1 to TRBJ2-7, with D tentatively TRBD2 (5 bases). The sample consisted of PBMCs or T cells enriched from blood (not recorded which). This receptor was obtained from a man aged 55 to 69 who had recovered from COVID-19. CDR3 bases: TGCGCCAGCAGCCAAGTGATCGGGCCGGGGTCCTCCTACGAGCAGTACTTC. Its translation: CASSQVIGPGSSYEQYF.